Below, 23 T cell receptor beta chains from the same sample are listed, as sequenced in a study of beta chain features in type 1 diabetes. The sequenced template was cDNA made from the entire isolated RNA. Generated by immunoSEQ multiplex PCR, the TCRdb table keeps only in-frame clones and is missing some. Among about 250,000 clones listed, roughly a tenth were seen once. Overall study results and limits: Significant though moderate, a shortening of TCRB CDR3s appeared in all four CD4+ subsets of Type 1 diabetes patients.

No antigens are known for them. Sequencing was performed on naive CD4+ T cells from blood. The receptors were sampled from a man aged 25-45 years with type 1 diabetes.

The chain uses TRBV25-1 and TRBJ2-5; possible D gene TRBD2, 6 bases. The CDR3 covers 14 residues. V lost 2 bases to trimming and J lost 5 bases, with 12 bases between them. Germline V gene data show CDR1 as MGHDK and CDR2 as SYGVNS. The CDR3 DNA reads as TGTGCCAGCAGTGAAGGAGGGACTCGGGAGACCCAGTACTTC. It is translated as CASSEGGTRETQYF.

V and J are TRBV7-9 and TRBJ1-5; the D is unclear. The germline V gene encodes CDR1 SEHNR and CDR2 FQNEAQ (reference sequence). The CDR3 is 15 residues long. The V end was cut by 1 base, the J end by 5 bases, with 12 bases between. The CDR3 is CASSLGAQADQPQHF. In DNA form, the CDR3 reads TGTGCCAGCAGCTTAGGGGCGCAGGCCGATCAGCCCCAGCATTTT.

Note on this clone: Germline is not matched at one junction end, which may reflect a read error. Other DNA sequences from this sample encode an identical CDR3 as well. The chain combines TRBV7-7 with TRBJ2-5, with D perhaps TRBD1 (6 bases). Germline CDR1 reads SSHAT; CDR2 reads FNYEAQ (reference sequence). This CDR3 comprises 13 residues. CDR3 loop: CASSLDSQETQYF. CDR3 sequence (DNA): TGTGCTAGCAGCTTGGACAGTCAAGAGACCCAGTACTTC. The complete variable domain, with remaining parts taken from reference TRBV7-7 and TRBJ2-5, reads GAGVSQSPRYKVTKRGQDVTLRCDPISSHATLYWYQQALGQGPEFLTYFNYEAQPDKSGLPSDRFSAERPEGSISTLTIQRTEQRDSAMYRCASSLDSQETQYFGPGTRLLVL.

This clone was counted a few times. This rearrangement joins TRBV30 to TRBJ1-2; D remains ambiguous. V lost 8 bases, J lost 8 bases, and 21 bases lay in between. The CDR3 runs 13 residues. Per the germline V gene, CDR1 is GTSNPN and CDR2 is SVGIG (reference sequence). The CDR3 sequence: CARKEFFNGGYTF. In nucleotides, the CDR3 is TGTGCCCGTAAGGAGTTTTTCAACGGGGGCTACACCTTC.

The V call is TRBV5-1, the J call TRBJ2-6; the D is unclear. The CDR3 contains 15 residues. Germline values: CDR1 SGHRS, CDR2 YFSETQ. With 0 bases removed from V and 0 bases from J, the gap between germline ends came to 4 bases. This CDR3 is CASSLDLSGANVLTF. The DNA of the CDR3 is TGCGCCAGCAGCTTGGATCTCTCTGGGGCCAACGTCCTGACTTTC. Full variable domain (outside the CDR3, taken from reference TRBV5-1 and TRBJ2-6): KAGVTQTPRYLIKTRGQQVTLSCSPISGHRSVSWYQQTPGQGLQFLFEYFSETQRNKGNFPGRFSGRQFSNSRSEMNVSTLELGDSALYLCASSLDLSGANVLTFGAGSRLTVL.

In DNA form, the CDR3 reads TGTGCCAGCAGCCGAGGACAGGAGCAAGAGACCCAGTACTTC. This gives the protein CASSRGQEQETQYF. The chain combines TRBV7-6 with TRBJ2-5, with 7 bases that match TRBD1. This CDR3 region has 14 residues. V trimming: 5 bases; J trimming: 2 bases; junction bases outside the gene matches: 5. Germline V CDR1 and CDR2: SGHVS, FNYEAQ.

The chain employs TRBV7-8 and TRBJ1-1; no firm D call. V was trimmed by 5 bases and J by 4 bases, leaving 8 bases between them. This CDR3 is built from 12 residues. Germline values: CDR1 SGHVS, CDR2 FQNEAQ. DNA of the CDR3: TGTGCCAGCAGCCCGCCAGGCACTGAAGCTTTCTTT. It codes for CASSPPGTEAFF.

Only a few counts were recorded for this clone. V usage is TRBV4-2 and J usage is TRBJ2-1; 11 positions match TRBD2. The CDR3 is 18 residues long. Germline V CDR1 and CDR2: LGHNA, YNFKEQ. Trimming cost V 4 bases and J 9 bases; bases outside gene matches: 17. CDR3 loop: CASSPHGPSGGLNGEQFF. The DNA for the CDR3 is TGTGCCAGCAGCCCCCACGGGCCTAGCGGGGGGCTCAACGGTGAGCAGTTCTTC.

The chain carries TRBV11-2 and TRBJ1-2; no clear D. Germline-derived CDR1 and CDR2 are SGHAT and FQNNGV. Trimming pared 4 bases from V and 4 bases from J, leaving 7 bases between. This CDR3 comprises 12 residues. CDR3 nucleotides: TGTGCCAGCAGCTCGACGGGCTATGGCTACACCTTC. Translation: CASSSTGYGYTF.

V gene TRBV28 combines with J gene TRBJ2-7, with 9 nucleotides matching TRBD1. CDR3 length: 13 amino acids. J was trimmed by 2 bases and V by 6 bases; bases with no gene match: 2. CDR1 and CDR2 (germline): MDHEN, SYDVKM. The CDR3 here is CASRGQGPYEQYF. For the CDR3, the DNA is TGTGCCAGCAGGGGACAGGGACCCTACGAGCAGTACTTC.

This clone was detected only a few times. This rearrangement joins TRBV5-1 to TRBJ2-5; D is perhaps TRBD1 (6 bases). V was shortened by 5 bases and J by 5 bases, with 16 bases between the two germline ends. Germline V gene lookup returns CDR1 SGHRS and CDR2 YFSETQ. This CDR3 contains 14 residues. The CDR3 loop is CASSIGSGGETQYF. The CDR3 region has the DNA TGCGCCAGCAGTATTGGGTCTGGGGGCGAGACCCAGTACTTC. Looking up the rest from reference TRBV5-1 and TRBJ2-5 gives the full variable domain: KAGVTQTPRYLIKTRGQQVTLSCSPISGHRSVSWYQQTPGQGLQFLFEYFSETQRNKGNFPGRFSGRQFSNSRSEMNVSTLELGDSALYLCASSIGSGGETQYFGPGTRLLVL.

The chain uses TRBV11-2 and TRBJ1-6; D is undetermined. The CDR3 has 15 amino acids. Trimming removed 1 base at V and 4 bases at J, with 8 bases between. Germline V lookup: CDR1 SGHAT, CDR2 FQNNGV. In nucleotides, the CDR3 is TGTGCCAGCAGCTTAGGATTCGGTTATAATTCACCCCTCCACTTT. Its protein is CASSLGFGYNSPLHF. The full variable domain, in which reference TRBV11-2 and TRBJ1-6 provide the parts outside the CDR3, is EAGVAQSPRYKIIEKRQSVAFWCNPISGHATLYWYQQILGQGPKLLIQFQNNGVVDDSQLPKDRFSAERLKGVDSTLKIQPAKLEDSAVYLCASSLGFGYNSPLHFGNGTRLTVT.

A few counts support this clone. CDR3 nucleotides: TGTGCCAGCAGCCTAAGTAGCAATGAGCAGTTCTTC. Its protein is CASSLSSNEQFF. The V and J genes are TRBV5-4 and TRBJ2-1, with D hard to call. The germline CDR1 and CDR2 sequences are SGHNT and YYREEE (reference sequence). Trimming shortened V by 4 bases and J by 6 bases, and 8 bases separated the two germline ends. CDR3 length: 12 residues.

The CDR3 coding sequence is TGTGCCAGCAGCCCCCGACTAGACCCCACCGGGGAGCTGTTTTTT. This encodes CASSPRLDPTGELFF. The chain links TRBV9 to TRBJ2-2; possible D gene TRBD2, 6 bases. CDR3 size: 15 residues. CDR1 SGDLS and CDR2 YYNGEE come from the germline V gene. V lost 4 bases and J 4 bases, leaving 14 bases between the germline ends.

J is TRBJ2-1 and V is TRBV28, with TRBD2 identical over 10 bases. The V gene end was trimmed by 3 bases and the J gene end by 6 bases; junction bases not matched to a gene: 5. The CDR3 runs to 15 residues. Germline assignment: CDR1 MDHEN and CDR2 SYDVKM. The CDR3 coding sequence is TGTGCCAGCAGTTTGGCAGCGGGGGGGCTCAATGAGCAGTTCTTC. It specifies CASSLAAGGLNEQFF.

The chain recombines TRBV7-2 with TRBJ2-5, with D uncertain. There are 13 residues in the CDR3. Germline V CDR1 and CDR2: SGHTA, FQGNSA. Trimming took off 2 bases at V and 4 bases at J, with 8 bases between the two ends. This CDR3 is CASSLNLGETQYF. DNA of the CDR3: TGTGCCAGCAGCTTAAATCTAGGAGAGACCCAGTACTTC.

The rearrangement uses TRBV7-2 and TRBJ1-2; D uncertain. The ends were cut back, 1 base at V and 4 bases at J, with 10 bases in the middle. The germline V gene encodes CDR1 SGHTA and CDR2 FQGNSA. The CDR3 length is 14 residues. The CDR3 region has the DNA TGTGCCAGCAGCTTAGACACCCGGGGCTATGGCTACACCTTC. It is translated as CASSLDTRGYGYTF.

The CDR3 coding sequence is TGTGCCAGCAGCTACTACACAGATACGCAGTATTTT. Translation: CASSYYTDTQYF. The chain couples TRBV7-9 to TRBJ2-3; D call uncertain. CDR1 is SEHNR, CDR2 FQNEAQ, per germline (reference sequence). Trimming left V 4 bases short and J 2 bases short, with 4 bases between. There are 12 residues in the CDR3.

On this clone itself: One junction end does not reproduce the germline sequence, and a read error may be involved. The V call is TRBV30, the J call TRBJ1-3; 8 bases align to TRBD1. This CDR3 has 12 residues. Germline assignment: CDR1 GTSNPN and CDR2 SVGIG (reference sequence). CDR3 sequence: CAWSRGGQEEDF. CDR3 nucleotide sequence: TGTGCCTGGAGTCGTGGGGGACAGGAAGAGGATTTT.

V usage is TRBV10-3 and J usage is TRBJ1-5; D is perhaps TRBD1 (5 bases). With 11 bases removed from V and 1 base from J, the gap between germline ends came to 12 bases. This CDR3 is built from 13 residues. CDR1 and CDR2 from the germline V gene are ENHRY and SYGVKD. CDR3 sequence: CASQGRSNQPQHF. The CDR3 DNA follows: TGTGCCTCTCAGGGAAGAAGCAATCAGCCCCAGCATTTT.

The gene calls are TRBV4-1 and TRBJ2-5, with a weak D call TRBD1 (6 bases). The germline gives CDR1 MGHRA, CDR2 YSYEKL. The CDR3 sequence is 15 residues long. V was pared by 4 bases and J by 1 base, with 13 bases between. In DNA form, the CDR3 reads TGCGCCAGCAGCCTACTAACAGGGTCCCAAGAGACCCAGTACTTC. It yields the protein CASSLLTGSQETQYF.

This clone was seen more than once but under ten times. The chain couples TRBV2 to TRBJ1-5; D gene ambiguous. The V and J ends lost 8 bases and 2 bases respectively, with 13 bases between them. The CDR3 spans 14 residues. CDR1 and CDR2 (germline): SNHLY, FYNNEI. CDR3 in amino acids: CASSDGRGNQPQHF. The DNA of the CDR3 is TGTGCCAGCTCTGATGGTCGAGGCAATCAGCCCCAGCATTTT.

This clone has only a few counts. The same CDR3 also results from other DNA sequences found in this sample. V gene TRBV29-1 combines with J gene TRBJ1-1; D unresolved. The CDR3 is 10 residues long. The V gene's germline CDR1 is SQVTM and CDR2 ANQGSEA. Trimming removed 5 bases from V and 3 bases from J, with 4 bases in between. The CDR3: CSVRDTEAFF. The CDR3 DNA follows: TGCAGCGTTCGGGACACTGAAGCTTTCTTT.